The clone carrying this T cell receptor (beta chain) was detected only a few times. Its target is unknown. Treatment specified: roughly 11-day PBMC culture with coronavirus spike peptide pools or control peptides (ViraFEST assay). Antigen-specific T cells were expanded with peptide pools by ViraFEST, and TCRs were then sequenced. Sequenced with the Oncomine TCR Beta short-read assay was DNA taken from cultured CD4+ T cells. MiXCR was run by TCRdb on the PCR reads, yielding one entry per CDR3 protein. The data contain 10,000 to 15,000 distinct CDR3 sequences, about 79% of them singletons. J was trimmed by 5 bases and V by 5 bases; bases with no gene match: 8. In germline, CDR1 is LNHDA, CDR2 SQIVND (reference sequence). The CDR3 covers 14 residues. The data originate from a study of vaccination and CD4 T cells after COVID-19. Study results and caveats: Reactive clonotype counts went from median 21 after infection to 30 to 45 after vaccination, nonsignificantly.

The receptor was isolated from a human donor who had recovered from COVID-19. This chain links TRBV19 with TRBJ2-5, with 7 bases aligning to TRBD2. Sequencing was carried out using CD4+ T cells from blood, cultured in vitro. The CDR3 nucleotides are TGTGCCAGTAGTCCCCGGGGGGTCGTCGAGACCCAGTACTTC. Translating gives CASSPRGVVETQYF. Filled out from reference TRBV19 and TRBJ2-5, the complete variable domain reads DGGITQSPKYLFRKEGQNVTLSCEQNLNHDAMYWYRQDPGQGLRLIYYSQIVNDFQKGDIAEGYSVSREKKESFPLTVTSAQKNPTAFYLCASSPRGVVETQYFGPGTRLLVL.